This TCR beta chain is from a study of tumor and adjacent non-tumor tissue in lung cancer. Study at large: Stage I to III disease affected about ten men and roughly five women aged 31 to 76. Overall study results and limits: Tumor repertoires had a smaller top 100 clone share than normal lung.

The CDR3 is 15 residues long. Germline V CDR1 and CDR2: SGHAT, FQNNGV. V trimming: 6 bases; J trimming: 5 bases; junction bases outside the gene matches: 11. Three rounds of nested PCR, following a modified ARM-PCR protocol, produced the TCRbeta library. One entry per CDR3 protein results from TCRdb running MiXCR on the multiplex PCR reads. The table lists about 85,000 distinct CDR3 sequences, 61% of them singletons, with about 16% in the top ten. RNA was extracted from bulk tissue without any cell sorting. Newly diagnosed lung cancer patients had thoracic surgery in China, August–November 2014, without prior chemotherapy. With respect to this clonotype: What it binds is not known. The conserved final phenylalanine or tryptophan is absent from the CDR3, which likely points to a read error.

The chain recombines TRBV11-2 with TRBJ2-3; 7 nucleotides agree with TRBD2. The sample consisted of lung tumor tissue. This clonotype was sampled from a man aged 65 to 85 with non-small cell lung cancer. The CDR3, as DNA: TGTGCCAGCAGTCCCGCCGGGGGGATCAGAGATACGCAGTATTTG. Protein sequence: CASSPAGGIRDTQYL.